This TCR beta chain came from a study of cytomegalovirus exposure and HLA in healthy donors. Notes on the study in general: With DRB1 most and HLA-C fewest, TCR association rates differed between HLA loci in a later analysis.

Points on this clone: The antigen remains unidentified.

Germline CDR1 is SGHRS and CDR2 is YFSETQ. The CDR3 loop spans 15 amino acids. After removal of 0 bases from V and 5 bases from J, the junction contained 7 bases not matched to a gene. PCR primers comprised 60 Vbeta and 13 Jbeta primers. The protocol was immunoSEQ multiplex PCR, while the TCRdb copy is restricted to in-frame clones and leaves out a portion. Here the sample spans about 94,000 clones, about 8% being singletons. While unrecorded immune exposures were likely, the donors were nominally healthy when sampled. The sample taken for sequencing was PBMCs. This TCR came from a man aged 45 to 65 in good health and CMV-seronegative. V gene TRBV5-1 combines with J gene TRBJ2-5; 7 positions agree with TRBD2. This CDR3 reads CASSLGLGAGETQYF. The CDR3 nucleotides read TGCGCCAGCAGCTTGGGGCTCGGAGCGGGGGAGACCCAGTACTTC.